This entry lists 26 T cell receptor beta chains sequenced from one sample in a study of radiotherapy plus CTLA-4 blockade in lung cancer. The repertoire was sequenced with immunoSEQ multiplex PCR; TCRdb's copy has only in-frame clones and lacks some. This table holds some 110,000 clones, about four fifths found once. The sample was peripheral blood, taken from a patient treated with radiotherapy plus ipilimumab. The receptors originated from a human donor with non-small cell lung cancer who had a partial response to radiotherapy plus ipilimumab.

CDR3: CASKRDTGGYEQYF. CDR3 in DNA: TGTGCCAGCAAACGAGACACCGGGGGCTACGAGCAGTACTTC. J is TRBJ2-7 and V is TRBV6-1, with D maybe TRBD2 (6 bases). The CDR3 has 14 amino acids. The V gene's germline CDR1 is MNHNS and CDR2 SASEGT. The V gene lost 7 bases and the J gene lost 3 bases, with 16 bases spanning the gap.

This chain joins TRBV5-4 and TRBJ2-6; 9 nucleotides align to TRBD2. CDR3 length: 20 amino acids. The V and J ends lost 2 bases and 6 bases, in that order; junction bases with no gene match: 18. Germline CDR1 SGHNT, CDR2 YYREEE (reference sequence). The CDR3 DNA is TGTGCCAGCAGCTTTTTTCATCGACTAGCGGATCCTCTGGAGGCCAACGTCCTGACTTTC. This gives the protein CASSFFHRLADPLEANVLTF.

The gene calls are TRBV2 and TRBJ1-5, with D unclear. The CDR3 covers 15 residues. Trimming stripped 7 bases from V and 0 bases from J, with 13 bases between. Germline assignment: CDR1 SNHLY and CDR2 FYNNEI. The CDR3, as DNA: TGTGCCAGCAAGGCGGAACGTTATAGCAATCAGCCCCAGCATTTT. Protein sequence: CASKAERYSNQPQHF.

The chain employs TRBV28 and TRBJ2-1; TRBD2 matches at 9 bases. The CDR3 totals 17 residues. Germline CDR1 is MDHEN and CDR2 is SYDVKM. Germline trimming cut 4 bases from V and 8 bases from J; bases unmatched to any gene: 15. DNA for the CDR3: TGTGCCAGCAGTTCTAGATCGCTGCGGGAGGGCCGTCATGAGCAGTTCTTC. Translating it yields CASSSRSLREGRHEQFF.

The chain uses TRBV2 and TRBJ2-5; 12 bases map to TRBD1. The CDR3 loop spans 16 amino acids. The germline V gene has CDR1 SNHLY and CDR2 FYNNEI. The junction had 11 bases not matched to a gene; V was cut back by 6 bases and J by 6 bases. The CDR3 here is CASREPGQGAGKTQYF. The DNA for the CDR3 is TGTGCCAGCAGAGAACCGGGACAGGGGGCAGGAAAGACCCAGTACTTC. Together with reference TRBV2 and TRBJ2-5, the CDR3 gives the full variable domain: EPEVTQTPSHQVTQMGQEVILRCVPISNHLYFYWYRQILGQKVEFLVSFYNNEISEKSEIFDDQFSVERPDGSNFTLKIRSTKLEDSAMYFCASREPGQGAGKTQYFGPGTRLLVL.

A remark on this clone: Different DNA sequences within this sample yield the same CDR3. The V call is TRBV5-1, the J call TRBJ2-2; 8 nucleotides match TRBD2. Germline CDR1 reads SGHRS; CDR2 reads YFSETQ. The V and J ends lost 4 bases and 4 bases, in that order; junction bases with no gene match: 6. The CDR3 loop spans 15 amino acids. As DNA, the CDR3 is TGCGCCAGCAGCGGGACGGGAGGGTCCACCGGGGAGCTGTTTTTT. It yields the protein CASSGTGGSTGELFF.

This clone was seen only once. The chain has TRBV2 and TRBJ2-7, with D possibly TRBD1 on 6 matching bases. Per germline, CDR1 SNHLY and CDR2 FYNNEI. V shed 5 bases and J shed 2 bases, with 7 bases lying between them. The CDR3 runs 12 residues. CDR3 sequence: CASSWTAYEQYF. DNA for the CDR3: TGTGCCAGCAGTTGGACAGCCTACGAGCAGTACTTC.

This sequence joins TRBV7-9 and TRBJ1-1; tentatively, D is TRBD1 (5 bases). This CDR3 is 16 amino acids long. V lost 5 bases to trimming and J lost 3 bases, with 19 bases between them. The germline V gene has CDR1 SEHNR and CDR2 FQNEAQ (reference sequence). The CDR3 coding sequence is TGTGCCAGCAGCAAAGGGGATCAAGCTTTTTACACTGAAGCTTTCTTT. The encoded protein is CASSKGDQAFYTEAFF.

This chain links TRBV7-6 with TRBJ1-2, with D hard to call. Germline CDR1 is SGHVS and CDR2 is FNYEAQ. The length of the CDR3 is 14 residues. The V end lost 8 bases, the J end lost 10 bases, and 23 bases lay between the germline ends. CDR3 nucleotides: TGTGCCAGCTCACCACGTGCGGGGATAAAGATCTACACCTTC. Translating gives CASSPRAGIKIYTF.

The rearrangement joins TRBV19 to TRBJ1-5, with 8 bases aligning to TRBD1. The CDR3 extends over 18 amino acids. V trimming: 4 bases; J trimming: 0 bases; junction bases outside the gene matches: 11. CDR1 is LNHDA, CDR2 SQIVND, per germline (reference sequence). This CDR3 is CASSRTGSQKYSNQPQHF. In nucleotides, the CDR3 is TGTGCCAGTAGTAGGACAGGGTCACAAAAATATAGCAATCAGCCCCAGCATTTT.

The gene calls are TRBV11-3 and TRBJ2-1; D is perhaps TRBD1 (5 bases). V was trimmed by 3 bases and J by 4 bases, leaving 13 bases between them. The CDR3 runs 15 residues. Per germline, CDR1 SGHNT and CDR2 YENEEA. The CDR3 DNA follows: TGTGCCAGCAGCTTCTCAGGGAACACGTACAATGAGCAGTTCTTC. Protein sequence: CASSFSGNTYNEQFF.

This clone was detected only once. The V gene is TRBV14, the J gene TRBJ2-5; D is possibly TRBD1 (5 bases). CDR1 is SGHDN, CDR2 FVKESK, per germline. The CDR3 is made up of 11 amino acids. The V gene lost 5 bases and the J gene lost 5 bases, with 6 bases spanning the gap. The CDR3 DNA reads as TGTGCCAGCAGCAGGGGCGAGACCCAGTACTTC. Translated, it gives CASSRGETQYF.

The chain uses TRBV28 and TRBJ2-1; D call uncertain. V was pared by 6 bases and J by 0 bases, with 12 bases between. Germline V gene lookup returns CDR1 MDHEN and CDR2 SYDVKM. This CDR3 contains 15 residues. Here the CDR3 reads CASSVRTSSYNEQFF. As DNA, the CDR3 is TGTGCCAGCAGCGTCCGTACCAGCTCCTACAATGAGCAGTTCTTC. Full variable domain (rest looked up from reference TRBV28 and TRBJ2-1): DVKVTQSSRYLVKRTGEKVFLECVQDMDHENMFWYRQDPGLGLRLIYFSYDVKMKEKGDIPEGYSVSREKKERFSLILESASTNQTSMYLCASSVRTSSYNEQFFGPGTRLTVL.

The V call is TRBV29-1, the J call TRBJ2-1, with 8 bases identical to TRBD1. Unmatched junction bases numbered 14, after V lost 5 bases and J lost 2 bases. Germline CDR1 is SQVTM and CDR2 is ANQGSEA. The length of the CDR3 is 17 residues. The CDR3 loop reads CSVLLGSRTGPYNEQFF. In DNA, the CDR3 is TGCAGCGTTCTCCTAGGGTCCCGGACAGGGCCCTACAATGAGCAGTTCTTC.

The J gene is TRBJ1-5, the V gene TRBV12-2; the table assigns TRBD1, which was not confirmed against the DNA. TRBV12-2 is flagged as a pseudogene. There are 14 residues in the CDR3. The CDR3 reads CASRPGDRNQPQHF. The CDR3 DNA follows: TGTGCAAGTCGCCCGGGGGACAGGAATCAGCCCCAGCATTTT.

This sequence joins TRBV7-8 and TRBJ2-1, with D perhaps TRBD1 (5 bases). The length of the CDR3 is 12 residues. Germline CDR1 is SGHVS and CDR2 is FQNEAQ. Trimming shortened V by 5 bases and J by 8 bases, and 10 bases separated the two germline ends. This CDR3 reads CASSPWGDEQFF. DNA for the CDR3: TGTGCCAGCAGCCCATGGGGCGATGAGCAGTTCTTC.

This chain joins TRBV28 and TRBJ1-5, with D hard to call. V was shortened by 5 bases and J by 7 bases, with 15 bases between the two germline ends. The CDR3 is 14 residues long. Looked up from germline, CDR1 is MDHEN and CDR2 is SYDVKM. The CDR3 loop reads CASSPLGGWQPQHF. The CDR3 nucleotides are TGTGCCAGCAGTCCCCTGGGAGGCTGGCAGCCCCAGCATTTT.

V usage is TRBV2 and J usage is TRBJ2-7; 8 nucleotides match TRBD1. Unmatched junction bases numbered 4, after V lost 4 bases and J lost 2 bases. CDR3 length: 14 amino acids. Germline CDR1 and CDR2: SNHLY and FYNNEI. Here the CDR3 DNA reads TGTGCCAGCAGTGGGGGACAGGCTACCTACGAGCAGTACTTC. Its translation is CASSGGQATYEQYF.

The chain uses TRBV27 and TRBJ2-2; 7 nucleotides line up with TRBD1. V lost 2 bases to trimming and J lost 2 bases; unmatched junction nucleotides: 2. The CDR3 consists of 15 residues. Germline CDR1 is MNHEY and CDR2 is SMNVEV (reference sequence). This CDR3 reads CASSLGDRNTGELFF. The CDR3 coding sequence is TGTGCCAGCAGTTTAGGGGACAGAAACACCGGGGAGCTGTTTTTT.

This chain links TRBV11-1 with TRBJ2-1; a possible D gene is TRBD2 (6 bases). The CDR3 sequence is 15 residues long. CDR1 is SGHAT, CDR2 FQDESV, per germline (reference sequence). Deletions cut 4 bases from V and 1 base from J, with 11 bases between. This chain's CDR3 is CASSYAGSSYNEQFF. The CDR3 region has the DNA TGTGCCAGCAGCTACGCGGGGAGTTCCTACAATGAGCAGTTCTTC.

The CDR3 bases are TGCAGCGTTGATACAGGTCACGAGCAGTACGTC. This gives the protein CSVDTGHEQYV. This chain joins TRBV29-1 and TRBJ2-7; D is perhaps TRBD1 (5 bases). Germline V gene lookup returns CDR1 SQVTM and CDR2 ANQGSEA. There are 11 residues in the CDR3. The V end lost 3 bases, the J end lost 5 bases, and 8 bases lay between the germline ends.

The chain joins TRBV19 to TRBJ2-2; 9 nucleotides match TRBD1. Germline V gene sequence: CDR1 LNHDA, CDR2 SQIVND (reference sequence). The CDR3 has 16 amino acids. V gave up 7 bases and J gave up 5 bases; unmatched junction bases: 11. CDR3 protein: CASKTGGGGRTGELFF. The DNA of the CDR3 is TGTGCCAGTAAAACAGGGGGCGGAGGAAGGACCGGGGAGCTGTTTTTT. Variable domain in full (rest from reference TRBV19 and TRBJ2-2): DGGITQSPKYLFRKEGQNVTLSCEQNLNHDAMYWYRQDPGQGLRLIYYSQIVNDFQKGDIAEGYSVSREKKESFPLTVTSAQKNPTAFYLCASKTGGGGRTGELFFGEGSRLTVL.

CDR3 amino acids: CASRGGGNTEAFF. The DNA for the CDR3 is TGTGCCAGCCGAGGCGGGGGGAACACTGAAGCTTTCTTT. The J gene is TRBJ1-1, the V gene TRBV2, with D possibly matching TRBD1 (5 bases). With 8 bases removed from V and 1 base from J, the gap between germline ends came to 11 bases. CDR1 is SNHLY and CDR2 is FYNNEI in the germline V gene. CDR3 size: 13 residues.

The chain has TRBV7-2 and TRBJ1-5; D gene uncertain. Germline V gene sequence: CDR1 SGHTA, CDR2 FQGNSA. The CDR3 extends over 15 amino acids. Deletions cut 5 bases from V and 3 bases from J, with 14 bases between. The CDR3 DNA sequence: TGTGCCAGCAGCCCGACGGCCGGGGACAATCAGCCCCAGCATTTT. Its translation: CASSPTAGDNQPQHF.

J is TRBJ1-4 and V is TRBV5-6; TRBD1 matches 10 bases. The CDR3 is 17 amino acids. Germline V lookup: CDR1 SGHDT, CDR2 YYEEEE. V dropped 0 bases and J dropped 7; count of bases not matched to a gene: 9. As DNA, the CDR3 is TGTGCCAGCAGCTTGGGGGCCTTGGGACAGGGGAGTGAAAAACTGTTTTTT. This sequence encodes CASSLGALGQGSEKLFF.

This sequence joins TRBV21-1 and TRBJ2-2; TRBD1, as called in the table, went unchecked against the DNA. TRBV21-1 is described as a pseudogene. This CDR3 is built from 16 residues. CDR3 loop: CASSKTSGGRTGELFF. The CDR3 region has the DNA TGTGCCAGCAGCAAAACTTCAGGGGGCCGCACCGGGGAGCTGTTTTTT.